These 13 T cell receptor beta chains originate from one sample sequenced in a study of blood T cell repertoires in COVID-19. Sequencing used immunoSEQ multiplex PCR; TCRdb keeps in-frame clones, though not all of them. Here the sample spans some 50,000 clones, around 79% being singletons. Sequencing used peripheral blood. The receptors here all came from a human donor with active or convalescent COVID-19. The donor label of this sample is uncertain.

J is TRBJ2-7 and V is TRBV6-6, with D possibly being TRBD1 (5 bases). The V gene lost 2 bases and the J gene lost 6 bases, with 14 bases spanning the gap. The CDR3 is 14 residues long. Per germline, CDR1 MNHNY and CDR2 SVGAGI (reference sequence). This chain's CDR3 is CASSYGQYQGEQYF. CDR3 sequence (DNA): TGTGCCAGCAGTTACGGACAATACCAGGGCGAGCAGTACTTC.

This clone was found a few times. The V call is TRBV25-1, the J call TRBJ1-2; 11 bases are a match to TRBD1. Germline-derived CDR1 and CDR2 are MGHDK and SYGVNS. The V gene end was trimmed by 5 bases and the J gene end by 7 bases; junction bases not matched to a gene: 6. The CDR3 consists of 14 residues. The CDR3 region has the DNA TGTGCCAGCAGTCCGGGGACAGGGGGAAGTGGCTACACCTTC. It is translated as CASSPGTGGSGYTF.

In DNA form, the CDR3 reads TGTGCCAGCAAAGAACAGGGGGCGGGCATTGGTCAGCCCCAGCATTTT. This codes for CASKEQGAGIGQPQHF. The chain combines TRBV27 with TRBJ1-5; the match to TRBD1 covers 9 bases. The CDR3 loop spans 16 amino acids. J lost 6 bases, V lost 7 bases, and 13 bases had no gene match. CDR1 is MNHEY, CDR2 SMNVEV, per germline (reference sequence).

The chain employs TRBV6-5 and TRBJ1-1; unclear D gene. The CDR3 is 13 residues long. V was clipped by 5 bases and J by 2 bases, with 9 bases between them. Germline V gene sequence: CDR1 MNHEY, CDR2 SVGAGI. The CDR3 sequence is CASSRGRNTEAFF. The CDR3 DNA follows: TGTGCCAGCAGTCGCGGCAGAAACACTGAAGCTTTCTTT.

The rearrangement links TRBV28 to TRBJ2-7; D remains unclear. V was trimmed by 5 bases and J by 1 base, leaving 6 bases between them. The CDR3 consists of 12 residues. The germline gives CDR1 MDHEN, CDR2 SYDVKM. DNA of the CDR3: TGTGCCAGCAGTCAAGCTTCCTACGAGCAGTACTTC. The encoded protein is CASSQASYEQYF. Together with reference TRBV28 and TRBJ2-7, the CDR3 gives the full variable domain: DVKVTQSSRYLVKRTGEKVFLECVQDMDHENMFWYRQDPGLGLRLIYFSYDVKMKEKGDIPEGYSVSREKKERFSLILESASTNQTSMYLCASSQASYEQYFGPGTRLTVT.

V is TRBV6-1 and J is TRBJ2-7; perhaps TRBD2 as D (6 bases). The CDR3 loop spans 16 amino acids. Trimming stripped 4 bases from V and 7 bases from J, with 23 bases between. Germline CDR1 and CDR2: MNHNS and SASEGT. CDR3 amino acids: CASSAEKGSTAGEQYF. The CDR3 DNA follows: TGTGCCAGCAGTGCCGAAAAGGGGTCTACCGCGGGGGAGCAGTACTTC.

The chain recombines TRBV18 with TRBJ2-3; D is unclear. V lost 4 bases, J lost 0 bases, and 5 bases lay in between. The CDR3 sequence is 13 residues long. Germline V lookup: CDR1 KGHSH, CDR2 LQKENI. The CDR3 here is CASSLTSTDTQYF. The DNA of the CDR3 is TGTGCCAGCTCACTGACTAGCACAGATACGCAGTATTTT.

This clone was seen a single time. The chain uses TRBV15 and TRBJ2-7; 8 positions agree with TRBD2. The CDR3 loop spans 15 amino acids. Germline-derived CDR1 and CDR2 are LNHNV and YYDKDF (reference sequence). V gave up 5 bases and J gave up 6 bases; unmatched junction bases: 12. CDR3 in DNA: TGTGCCACCAGCCTCCGAGAGCGGGAGAGTCTCGAGCAGTACTTC. This encodes CATSLRERESLEQYF.

V gene TRBV28 combines with J gene TRBJ2-1; 7 nucleotides agree with TRBD1. This CDR3 has 14 residues. V lost 3 bases, J lost 5 bases, and 4 bases stayed unmatched. Germline-derived CDR1 and CDR2 are MDHEN and SYDVKM. The chain's CDR3 is CASSLTGRNNEQFF. As DNA, the CDR3 is TGTGCCAGCAGTTTGACAGGGCGTAACAATGAGCAGTTCTTC.

This chain connects TRBV30 to TRBJ1-2, with D possibly TRBD1 on 6 matching bases. This CDR3 is 14 amino acids long. Trimming removed 3 bases from V and 2 bases from J, with 13 bases in between. Looked up from germline, CDR1 is GTSNPN and CDR2 is SVGIG (reference sequence). CDR3 DNA sequence: TGTGCCTGGAGGATTTTTCAGGGGAACTATGGCTACACCTTC. Translating gives CAWRIFQGNYGYTF. The full variable domain, completed using reference TRBV30 and TRBJ1-2, is SQTIHQWPATLVQPVGSPLSLECTVEGTSNPNLYWYRQAAGRGLQLLFYSVGIGQISSEVPQNLSASRPQDRQFILSSKKLLLSDSGFYLCAWRIFQGNYGYTFGSGTRLTVV.

V is TRBV2 and J is TRBJ2-2, with D tentatively TRBD1 (6 bases). V was shortened by 3 bases and J by 0 bases, with 11 bases between the two germline ends. The CDR3 extends over 16 amino acids. Germline CDR1 and CDR2: SNHLY and FYNNEI. The CDR3 sequence is CASSERRTANTGELFF. Here the CDR3 DNA reads TGTGCCAGCAGTGAGAGAAGGACAGCGAACACCGGGGAGCTGTTTTTT.

The chain couples TRBV5-1 to TRBJ2-7; 10 positions agree with TRBD2. V shed 4 bases and J 1 base; nucleotides not matched to a gene: 8. There are 16 residues in the CDR3. In germline, CDR1 is SGHRS, CDR2 YFSETQ. CDR3 sequence reads: CASSVLTSGFSYEQYF. The CDR3 nucleotides read TGCGCCAGCAGCGTTTTGACTAGCGGGTTTTCCTACGAGCAGTACTTC. The variable domain in full, with the rest retrieved from reference TRBV5-1 and TRBJ2-7, is KAGVTQTPRYLIKTRGQQVTLSCSPISGHRSVSWYQQTPGQGLQFLFEYFSETQRNKGNFPGRFSGRQFSNSRSEMNVSTLELGDSALYLCASSVLTSGFSYEQYFGPGTRLTVT.

The chain is built from TRBV5-1 and TRBJ2-5; TRBD1 matches 10 bases. Unmatched junction bases numbered 5, after V lost 4 bases and J lost 2 bases. Germline V gene data show CDR1 as SGHRS and CDR2 as YFSETQ. This CDR3 spans 15 amino acids. In nucleotides, the CDR3 is TGCGCCAGCAGCCCGGGACAGGGGATACAAGAGACCCAGTACTTC. It codes for CASSPGQGIQETQYF.